This record covers a single T cell receptor (beta chain). The antigen is not known. Libraries were prepared by immunoSEQ multiplex PCR; TCRdb keeps only in-frame clonotypes and omits some of them. The sample gives 130,000 to 150,000 clones, about 90% of which show up once; under 2% is in the top ten. This specimen belongs to a study of T cell responses to AZD1222 COVID-19 vaccine. This CDR3 contains 14 residues. Unmatched junction bases numbered 3, after V lost 2 bases and J lost 7 bases. CDR1 is KGHSH, CDR2 LQKENI, per germline. Overall study results and limits: Samples come after the peak T cell response, not at day 14. Spike-specific TCR breadth and depth rose after two AZD1222 doses.

The sequence was collected from an adult in good health. The genes are TRBV18 and TRBJ1-4; TRBD1 matches 8 bases. The sequencing used peripheral blood, collected on day 0 of AZD1222 vaccination. The CDR3, as DNA: TGTGCCAGCTCACCAGCAGGGGGCGTTGAAAAACTGTTTTTT. Its protein is CASSPAGGVEKLFF.